This T cell receptor beta chain originates from a study of T cell changes during pregnancy in multiple sclerosis. The CDR3 totals 15 residues. The V and J ends lost 3 bases and 0 bases respectively, with 12 bases between them. Germline V gene sequence: CDR1 SGDLS, CDR2 YYNGEE. Clones were read by immunoSEQ multiplex PCR, and TCRdb kept only the in-frame ones, dropping some. The table has approximately 60,000 clones, 90% to 95% seen once; the top ten hold approximately 0.35%. Here the sequenced sample was CD4+ T cells from peripheral blood mononuclear cells, taken before pregnancy. This sequence originates from a female donor with multiple sclerosis, enrolled in a pregnancy study. The genes are TRBV9 and TRBJ1-1, with D perhaps matching TRBD1 (5 bases). The CDR3 region has the DNA TGTGCCAGCAGCGCCTTGACAGAGATGAACACTGAAGCTTTCTTT. Its protein is CASSALTEMNTEAFF.